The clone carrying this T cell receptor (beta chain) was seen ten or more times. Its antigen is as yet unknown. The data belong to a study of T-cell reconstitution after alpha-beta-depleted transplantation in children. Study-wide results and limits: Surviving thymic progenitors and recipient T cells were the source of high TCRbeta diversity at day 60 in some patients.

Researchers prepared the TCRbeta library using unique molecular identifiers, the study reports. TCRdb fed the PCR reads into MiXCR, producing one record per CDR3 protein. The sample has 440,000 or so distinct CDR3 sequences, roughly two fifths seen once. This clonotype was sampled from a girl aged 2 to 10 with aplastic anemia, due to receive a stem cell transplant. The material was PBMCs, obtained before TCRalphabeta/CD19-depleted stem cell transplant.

The CDR3 DNA is TGCAGTGCTACAACGGACAGCATATCCTACGAGCAGTACTTC. Translated, it gives CSATTDSISYEQYF. The chain has TRBV20-1 and TRBJ2-7; D is possibly TRBD1 (6 bases). Germline values: CDR1 DFQATT, CDR2 SNEGSKA (reference sequence). Trimming took off 4 bases at V and 1 base at J, with 14 bases between the two ends. There are 14 residues in the CDR3.